The 15 T cell receptor beta chains reported below all come from one sample, sequenced in a study of T-cell memory formation after mild COVID-19. TCRdb independently ran MiXCR on the 5' RACE reads; one entry per CDR3 protein. The table includes 150,000 to 200,000 distinct CDR3 sequences, 14% detected once. Sequencing input: PBMCs or a T cell subset sorted from them (not recorded which). These receptor sequences come from an adult woman who had mild COVID-19 (a few samples of this study predate the infection). Cell type and time point are not known.

This clonotype was observed a handful of times. The gene calls are TRBV24-1 and TRBJ2-3; 8 bases are shared with TRBD1. Germline-derived CDR1 and CDR2 are KGHDR and SFDVKD. CDR3 length equals 16 residues. V was pared by 3 bases and J by 0 bases, with 4 bases of the junction left unmatched. CDR3 DNA sequence: TGTGCCACCAGTGATCCCAGGGGGCCTAGCACAGATACGCAGTATTTT. Translation: CATSDPRGPSTDTQYF.

This clonotype showed up just a few times. This rearrangement joins TRBV4-2 to TRBJ2-2; tentatively, D is TRBD2 (5 bases). V lost 3 bases and J lost 11, with 13 bases in between. Germline CDR1 and CDR2: LGHNA and YNFKEQ. The CDR3 runs to 13 residues. Here the CDR3 reads CASSQTIGGELFF. The CDR3 nucleotides are TGTGCCAGCAGCCAGACGATAGGAGGAGAGCTGTTTTTT.

This chain uses TRBV4-3 with TRBJ2-1; D is uncertain. V dropped 0 bases and J dropped 5 bases, with 11 bases sitting between them. This CDR3 contains 15 residues. The germline V gene has CDR1 LGHNA and CDR2 YSLEER. This CDR3 reads CASSQDQDANNEQFF. For the CDR3, the DNA is TGCGCCAGCAGCCAAGATCAAGATGCCAACAATGAGCAGTTCTTC.

The V gene is TRBV18, the J gene TRBJ2-3; D not certain. Germline CDR1 reads KGHSH; CDR2 reads LQKENI. V was pared by 4 bases and J by 6 bases, with 17 bases between. This CDR3 comprises 15 residues. CDR3 DNA: TGTGCCAGCTCACTCACAACGGACCAATCGGATACGCAGTATTTT. Protein sequence: CASSLTTDQSDTQYF.

This clonotype has just a few counts. The chain is built from TRBV7-9 and TRBJ2-2; 7 bases line up with TRBD1. This CDR3 contains 15 residues. V trimming: 5 bases; J trimming: 7 bases; junction bases outside the gene matches: 10. Germline values: CDR1 SEHNR, CDR2 FQNEAQ (reference sequence). CDR3 in DNA: TGTGCCAGCAGCCAGCTGACAGGGATCGGCGGGGAGCTGTTTTTT. Translation: CASSQLTGIGGELFF.

The rearrangement uses TRBV7-8 and TRBJ2-1, with TRBD2 matching over 12 bases. Germline CDR1 reads SGHVS; CDR2 reads FQNEAQ. The CDR3 spans 15 residues. The trim removed 5 bases at V and 6 bases at J, leaving 5 bases unmatched. The CDR3 spells CASSPSGGASNEQFF. CDR3 in DNA: TGTGCCAGCAGCCCTAGCGGGGGGGCTTCCAATGAGCAGTTCTTC.

This clonotype was picked up a small number of times. V gene TRBV4-2 combines with J gene TRBJ2-5, with 7 positions matching TRBD1. This CDR3 region has 14 residues. From germline, CDR1 is LGHNA and CDR2 YNFKEQ. After removal of 4 bases from V and 4 bases from J, the junction contained 6 bases not matched to a gene. The CDR3 nucleotides are TGTGCCAGCAGCCCGCGACAGGGAAGAGAGACCCAGTACTTC. It translates to CASSPRQGRETQYF.

This rearrangement joins TRBV20-1 to TRBJ1-6; 7 nucleotides match TRBD1. Germline CDR1 reads DFQATT; CDR2 reads SNEGSKA (reference sequence). After removal of 3 bases from V and 8 bases from J, the junction contained 7 bases not matched to a gene. The CDR3 has 14 residues. The DNA for the CDR3 is TGCAGTGCTAGGGGAGGGGGCGCATATTCACCCCTCCACTTT. Translation gives CSARGGGAYSPLHF.

This chain joins TRBV14 and TRBJ1-6; D might be TRBD1 (5 bases). Germline CDR1 and CDR2: SGHDN and FVKESK. This CDR3 contains 15 residues. V was cut by 1 base and J by 9 bases, with 13 bases left in between. The CDR3 protein is CASSQGGKYGSPLHF. The CDR3 nucleotides are TGTGCCAGCAGCCAAGGGGGGAAGTACGGTTCACCCCTCCACTTT.

The chain has TRBV9 and TRBJ2-5; 12 bases align to TRBD2. J gave up 2 bases and V 6 bases, and 8 bases lay outside the gene matches. Germline V gene sequence: CDR1 SGDLS, CDR2 YYNGEE. The CDR3 covers 16 residues. This CDR3 reads CASMLSSGRDQETQYF. The CDR3 DNA follows: TGTGCCAGCATGTTGTCTAGCGGGAGGGATCAAGAGACCCAGTACTTC.

This clonotype was seen many times. The gene calls are TRBV10-3 and TRBJ2-1; 10 bases agree with TRBD1. Germline V CDR1 and CDR2: ENHRY, SYGVKD. Trimming cost V 2 bases and J 4 bases; bases outside gene matches: 2. The CDR3 totals 15 residues. The CDR3 DNA is TGTGCCATCAGTGAGGGGACAGGGGAATACAATGAGCAGTTCTTC. Its protein product is CAISEGTGEYNEQFF.

This chain uses TRBV7-6 with TRBJ2-1, with TRBD2 matching 8 bases. Germline V gene lookup returns CDR1 SGHVS and CDR2 FNYEAQ. CDR3 size: 15 residues. V was clipped by 5 bases and J by 9 bases; unmatched bases: 12. The CDR3 spells CASSPGTSFFSEQFF. CDR3 nucleotide sequence: TGTGCCAGCAGCCCCGGGACTAGTTTCTTCAGTGAGCAGTTCTTC.

The chain joins TRBV5-1 to TRBJ2-5, with D unclear. Trimming took 6 bases from V and 5 from J, leaving 20 bases between them. The germline V gene has CDR1 SGHRS and CDR2 YFSETQ. The length of the CDR3 is 15 residues. The CDR3 spells CASKLDPSVPETQYF. The CDR3 DNA reads as TGCGCCAGCAAATTGGACCCTTCCGTTCCGGAGACCCAGTACTTC.

The chain links TRBV9 to TRBJ2-3; 8 bases agree with TRBD2. Trimming took 0 bases from V and 5 from J; bases not matched to a gene: 11. Germline lookup yields CDR1 SGDLS and CDR2 YYNGEE. This CDR3 is built from 17 residues. Written as DNA, the CDR3 is TGTGCCAGCAGCGTAGCTACGGGGGGGCGAGGTGGAGATACGCAGTATTTT. The encoded protein is CASSVATGGRGGDTQYF.

This clonotype showed up many times. This sequence joins TRBV7-9 and TRBJ2-5; TRBD1 matches at 9 bases. Germline V gene lookup returns CDR1 SEHNR and CDR2 FQNEAQ (reference sequence). V was clipped by 5 bases and J by 4 bases; unmatched bases: 8. This CDR3 has 15 amino acids. This CDR3 reads CASSLPGTGRETQYF. The CDR3 DNA reads TGTGCCAGCAGCCTCCCCGGGACAGGGCGAGAGACCCAGTACTTC.